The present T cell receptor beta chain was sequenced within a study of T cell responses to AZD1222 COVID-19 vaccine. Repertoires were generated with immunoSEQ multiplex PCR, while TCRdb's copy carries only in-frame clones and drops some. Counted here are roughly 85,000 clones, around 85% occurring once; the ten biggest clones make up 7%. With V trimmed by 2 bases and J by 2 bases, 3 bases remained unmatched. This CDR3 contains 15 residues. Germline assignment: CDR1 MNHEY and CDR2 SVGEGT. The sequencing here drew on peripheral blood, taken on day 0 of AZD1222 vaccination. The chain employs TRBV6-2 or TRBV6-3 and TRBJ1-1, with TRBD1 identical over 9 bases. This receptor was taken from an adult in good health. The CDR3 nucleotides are TGTGCCAGCAGTTACGGACAGGGGCCAAACACTGAAGCTTTCTTT. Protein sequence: CASSYGQGPNTEAFF.